The sequence of this T cell receptor (beta chain) was determined in a study of T cells in Graves' hyperthyroidism and ophthalmopathy. Study observations and caveats: Ophthalmopathy onset followed model prediction by a median approximately 6.2 months.

RNA transcripts were the template for amplifying TCR beta CDR3 regions. The HTBI set primed first-round TCR CDR3 RT-PCR. TCRdb passed the multiplex PCR reads through MiXCR, listing each CDR3 protein once. The sample consists of roughly 600,000 distinct CDR3 sequences, about 15% of them appearing once. In its sample, this clonotype was seen many times. Its antigen is not known. Source material: blood. The origin of this receptor is a woman aged 50 to 65 with Graves' ophthalmopathy.

The CDR3 is CASSLLASSYEQYF. DNA of the CDR3: TGTGCCAGCAGTTTACTAGCTAGCTCCTACGAGCAGTACTTC. The rearrangement uses TRBV7-8 and TRBJ2-7; tentative D call: TRBD2 (6 bases). With 6 bases removed from V and 0 bases from J, the gap between germline ends came to 12 bases. Germline assignment: CDR1 SGHVS and CDR2 FQNEAQ. The CDR3 contains 14 residues.